These 24 T cell receptor beta chains were all obtained from the same sample, sequenced in a study of beta chain features in type 1 diabetes. As every portion of the isolated RNA was reverse transcribed, the sequencing read expressed TCRB transcripts. Using immunoSEQ multiplex PCR, the repertoire was profiled, and TCRdb retains in-frame clones only, with some absent. The sample has about 290,000 clones; 7.5% to 9.5% are singletons. Material: central memory CD4+ T cells from blood. These receptors originate from a woman younger than 35 in good health.

This clone came up a few times. The genes are TRBV28 and TRBJ1-2; a possible D gene is TRBD1 (5 bases). Germline V lookup: CDR1 MDHEN, CDR2 SYDVKM. This CDR3 spans 11 amino acids. The V and J ends lost 9 bases and 4 bases respectively, with 9 bases between them. CDR3 nucleotides: TGTGCCAGTAACAGGATCTATGGCTACACCTTC. This codes for CASNRIYGYTF.

The V call is TRBV2, the J call TRBJ2-3; the D is unclear. Trimming pared 4 bases from V and 5 bases from J, leaving 4 bases between. The length of the CDR3 is 11 residues. Germline V gene sequence: CDR1 SNHLY, CDR2 FYNNEI. The CDR3: CASSVEDTQYF. The CDR3 bases are TGTGCCAGCAGTGTGGAAGATACGCAGTATTTT.

The rearrangement uses TRBV14 and TRBJ2-7; 10 positions agree with TRBD1. V dropped 9 bases and J dropped 0; count of bases not matched to a gene: 5. The V gene's germline CDR1 is SGHDN and CDR2 FVKESK. The CDR3 totals 14 residues. In DNA, the CDR3 is TGTGCCAGTACACGGGACAGGGGCTCCTACGAGCAGTACTTC. Residues: CASTRDRGSYEQYF.

V gene TRBV7-2 combines with J gene TRBJ2-1; 7 bases map to TRBD2. The CDR3 sequence is 16 residues long. CDR1 and CDR2 (germline): SGHTA, FQGNSA. After removal of 5 bases from V and 1 base from J, the junction contained 8 bases not matched to a gene. DNA for the CDR3: TGTGCCAGCAGCAGGGGTGGGAGGGAGTCCTACAATGAGCAGTTCTTC. Protein product: CASSRGGRESYNEQFF.

This clone turned up a few times. This sequence joins TRBV5-1 and TRBJ1-6, with TRBD1 identical over 8 bases. The CDR3 contains 14 residues. V shed 7 bases, J shed 7 bases, and the junction held 7 bases outside the gene matches. Germline V gene data show CDR1 as SGHRS and CDR2 as YFSETQ. CDR3 sequence (DNA): TGCGCCAGCCGGTACGGGACAGGAAATTCACCCCTCCACTTT. Its protein product is CASRYGTGNSPLHF.

This chain links TRBV29-1 with TRBJ1-2, with D possibly being TRBD1 (5 bases). This CDR3 contains 13 residues. Trimming pared 6 bases from V and 4 bases from J, leaving 15 bases between. CDR1 is SQVTM and CDR2 is ANQGSEA in the germline V gene. The DNA for the CDR3 is TGCAGCGTAACAAACCGGGACCCCTATGGCTACACCTTC. Protein: CSVTNRDPYGYTF.

This clone was seen a few times. The genes are TRBV14 and TRBJ1-5; D is unresolved. The germline V gene encodes CDR1 SGHDN and CDR2 FVKESK. V lost 0 bases to trimming and J lost 4 bases, with 1 base between them. This CDR3 has 12 amino acids. CDR3 DNA: TGTGCCAGCAGCCAAGAAAATCAGCCCCAGCATTTT. Its translation: CASSQENQPQHF.

The chain links TRBV28 to TRBJ1-1, with no clear D. Germline assignment: CDR1 MDHEN and CDR2 SYDVKM. Deletions cut 3 bases from V and 0 bases from J, with 11 bases between. This CDR3 contains 15 residues. CDR3 DNA: TGTGCCAGCAGTTTGCCCCCGGGTGTGAACACTGAAGCTTTCTTT. It specifies CASSLPPGVNTEAFF.

There are a few counts of this clone. The rearrangement joins TRBV28 to TRBJ1-5; unclear D gene. This CDR3 is built from 14 residues. Germline assignment: CDR1 MDHEN and CDR2 SYDVKM. Trimming took 5 bases from V and 2 from J, leaving 10 bases between them. Written as DNA, the CDR3 is TGTGCCAGCAGTCCCCTGGGCCGCAATCAGCCCCAGCATTTT. This codes for CASSPLGRNQPQHF. Filled out from reference TRBV28 and TRBJ1-5, the complete variable domain reads DVKVTQSSRYLVKRTGEKVFLECVQDMDHENMFWYRQDPGLGLRLIYFSYDVKMKEKGDIPEGYSVSREKKERFSLILESASTNQTSMYLCASSPLGRNQPQHFGDGTRLSIL.

The chain recombines TRBV4-2 with TRBJ2-2; tentative D call: TRBD2 (5 bases). V lost 1 base and J 5 bases, leaving 17 bases between the germline ends. The CDR3 covers 17 residues. Looked up from germline, CDR1 is LGHNA and CDR2 is YNFKEQ. The CDR3 sequence is CASSQAPIRLATGELFF. The CDR3 nucleotides are TGTGCCAGCAGCCAAGCTCCCATAAGGCTAGCTACCGGGGAGCTGTTTTTT.

The chain links TRBV29-1 to TRBJ2-3; TRBD1 is a possible D gene (5 bases). Germline V gene data show CDR1 as SQVTM and CDR2 as ANQGSEA. This CDR3 region has 13 residues. The V and J ends lost 6 bases and 2 bases respectively, with 12 bases between them. This CDR3 reads CSVRQSFTDTQYF. The CDR3 DNA reads as TGCAGCGTAAGACAGTCTTTCACAGATACGCAGTATTTT.

This CDR3 is CASSQEGSGRGTDTQYF. The CDR3 region has the DNA TGCGCCAGCAGCCAAGAGGGAAGCGGGAGAGGCACAGATACGCAGTATTTT. The chain is built from TRBV4-1 and TRBJ2-3; the match to TRBD2 covers 8 bases. The CDR3 totals 17 residues. J was trimmed by 1 base and V by 0 bases; bases with no gene match: 6. Germline values: CDR1 MGHRA, CDR2 YSYEKL.

This chain uses TRBV13 with TRBJ1-2, with 7 bases lining up with TRBD1. Germline V gene data show CDR1 as PRHDT and CDR2 as FYEKMQ (reference sequence). V lost 2 bases, J lost 4 bases, and 4 bases stayed unmatched. CDR3 length: 14 residues. This CDR3 reads CASSLQTGLYGYTF. In DNA, the CDR3 is TGTGCCAGCAGCTTACAGACAGGGCTCTATGGCTACACCTTC.

This clone came up a few times. The chain uses TRBV27 and TRBJ2-3; weak D call: TRBD2 (5 bases). The CDR3 length is 15 residues. V gave up 0 bases and J gave up 2 bases, with 9 bases separating them. In germline, CDR1 is MNHEY, CDR2 SMNVEV (reference sequence). The CDR3 loop reads CASSLSSVATDTQYF. The DNA for the CDR3 is TGTGCCAGCAGTTTATCTAGCGTAGCCACAGATACGCAGTATTTT.

This clone has only a few counts. The chain couples TRBV7-2 to TRBJ2-3; D remains unclear. Germline V gene sequence: CDR1 SGHTA, CDR2 FQGNSA. The CDR3 runs 11 residues. The V end was cut by 4 bases, the J end by 8 bases, with 7 bases between. The CDR3 loop is CASSSRSTQYF. Written as DNA, the CDR3 is TGTGCCAGCAGCTCTCGGAGTACGCAGTATTTT.

The CDR3: CASSLDTEVSPLHF. CDR3 nucleotides: TGCGCCAGCAGCTTGGATACAGAGGTTTCACCCCTCCACTTT. The J gene is TRBJ1-6, the V gene TRBV5-1; D unclear. The CDR3 is 14 amino acids. In germline, CDR1 is SGHRS, CDR2 YFSETQ. The ends were cut back, 0 bases at V and 9 bases at J, with 10 bases in the middle.

This clone has just a few counts. The V and J genes are TRBV30 and TRBJ1-1; 7 nucleotides match TRBD1. Germline V CDR1 and CDR2: GTSNPN, SVGIG (reference sequence). The CDR3 is 14 residues long. V was clipped by 3 bases and J by 3 bases; unmatched bases: 7. The DNA of the CDR3 is TGTGCCTGGAGCAGGACAGGACTGGACACTGAAGCTTTCTTT. Its protein is CAWSRTGLDTEAFF.

This clone was counted many times. V is TRBV28 and J is TRBJ2-1; D remains unclear. CDR3 length equals 12 residues. V was trimmed by 3 bases and J by 5 bases, leaving 5 bases between them. Germline CDR1 MDHEN, CDR2 SYDVKM. The CDR3 coding sequence is TGTGCCAGCAGTTTCCTGCACAATGAGCAGTTCTTC. Translated: CASSFLHNEQFF. The whole variable domain, filled in from reference TRBV28 and TRBJ2-1, reads DVKVTQSSRYLVKRTGEKVFLECVQDMDHENMFWYRQDPGLGLRLIYFSYDVKMKEKGDIPEGYSVSREKKERFSLILESASTNQTSMYLCASSFLHNEQFFGPGTRLTVL.

The J gene is TRBJ1-2, the V gene TRBV7-3, with D perhaps TRBD1 (5 bases). Trimming pared 2 bases from V and 6 bases from J, leaving 19 bases between. This CDR3 has 16 residues. CDR1 and CDR2 from the germline V gene are SGHTA and FQGTGA. In DNA form, the CDR3 reads TGTGCCAGCAGCTTATATGGGGCTACGCCGCGGGATGGCTACACCTTC. It specifies CASSLYGATPRDGYTF.

The sample holds many counts of this clone. This sequence joins TRBV7-9 and TRBJ1-2; 7 nucleotides line up with TRBD1. The CDR3 runs 14 residues. Germline V gene data show CDR1 as SEHNR and CDR2 as FQNEAQ (reference sequence). V shed 5 bases, J shed 3 bases, and the junction held 6 bases outside the gene matches. This CDR3 is CASSPGTVYYGYTF. CDR3 DNA sequence: TGTGCCAGCAGCCCGGGGACAGTCTACTATGGCTACACCTTC.

J is TRBJ2-3 and V is TRBV7-9; either TRBD1 or TRBD2 may fit D (5 bases each). The V gene's germline CDR1 is SEHNR and CDR2 FQNEAQ (reference sequence). Trimming cost V 2 bases and J 5 bases, with 8 bases left between them. There are 13 residues in the CDR3. CDR3 coding DNA: TGTGCCAGCAGCTTAATGGGGGAAGATACGCAGTATTTT. It specifies CASSLMGEDTQYF.

With regard to this clone: Distinct nucleotide sequences in the sample also encode this CDR3. The V call is TRBV6-5, the J call TRBJ2-2; D tentatively fits TRBD1 or TRBD2 (5 bases each). The CDR3 covers 14 residues. In germline, CDR1 is MNHEY, CDR2 SVGAGI. Deletions cut 5 bases from V and 3 bases from J, with 10 bases between. CDR3 in DNA: TGTGCCAGCAGTCCGGGGCAATACACCGGGGAGCTGTTTTTT. Its protein is CASSPGQYTGELFF.

A few counts support this clone. The CDR3 sequence is CASSFTGTGEQFF. In DNA, the CDR3 is TGTGCCAGCAGCTTCACCGGGACAGGGGAGCAGTTCTTC. This chain links TRBV7-7 with TRBJ2-1; TRBD1 matches 9 bases. The CDR3 runs to 13 residues. CDR1 SSHAT and CDR2 FNYEAQ come from the germline V gene (reference sequence). Trimming cost V 3 bases and J 10 bases; bases outside gene matches: 4.

This clone was counted many times. The chain couples TRBV7-8 to TRBJ2-3; D call uncertain. Trimming removed 2 bases from V and 1 base from J, with 7 bases in between. The CDR3 spans 14 residues. The germline V gene has CDR1 SGHVS and CDR2 FQNEAQ. Here the CDR3 DNA reads TGTGCCAGCAGCTTAAACTGGGGCACAGATACGCAGTATTTT. Its protein product is CASSLNWGTDTQYF.